One sample yielded the 23 T cell receptor beta chains listed below, sequenced in a study of regulatory dendritic cells for organ transplantation. Their specific antigens are unknown. Assay used: immunoSEQ multiplex PCR; TCRdb lists only in-frame clones, some missing. The sample records under 15,000 clones, 74% being singletons. Sorted subsets were CFSE-labeled and cultured four to five days with allogeneic dendritic cells. Sequences were obtained from naive CD4+ T cells from blood cultured with regulatory dendritic cells. As for subset: CD45RA+ naive T cells. These TCRs come from a human donor in good health.

This rearrangement joins TRBV5-1 to TRBJ1-2; TRBD1 might be the D (6 bases). CDR1 is SGHRS and CDR2 is YFSETQ in the germline V gene. The CDR3 is made up of 15 amino acids. The ends were cut back, 4 bases at V and 0 bases at J, with 13 bases in the middle. DNA of the CDR3: TGCGCCAGCAGCCCAGGACAGCTAGCTAACTATGGCTACACCTTC. This encodes CASSPGQLANYGYTF.

This clone came up once. CDR3 DNA sequence: TGTGCCAGCAGCTCCCGGAGCCTCCAAGAGACCCAGTACTTC. It translates to CASSSRSLQETQYF. This chain joins TRBV7-9 and TRBJ2-5, with D unclear. Germline V gene lookup returns CDR1 SEHNR and CDR2 FQNEAQ (reference sequence). V gave up 4 bases and J gave up 1 base, with 10 bases separating them. CDR3 size: 14 residues.

V and J are TRBV10-3 and TRBJ2-6; 9 nucleotides align to TRBD2. Trimming took 7 bases from V and 0 from J; bases not matched to a gene: 7. The CDR3 is made up of 17 amino acids. Germline V lookup: CDR1 ENHRY, CDR2 SYGVKD. CDR3 sequence reads: CAITRGGDFSGANVLTF. CDR3 nucleotide sequence: TGTGCCATCACGCGGGGGGGAGATTTCTCTGGGGCCAACGTCCTGACTTTC.

This clone was recorded once. The chain uses TRBV2 and TRBJ2-2, with D perhaps TRBD2 (5 bases). The CDR3 contains 15 residues. Germline CDR1 reads SNHLY; CDR2 reads FYNNEI. The V end lost 3 bases, the J end lost 1 base, and 9 bases lay between the germline ends. This CDR3 is CASSDEGRNTGELFF. Written as DNA, the CDR3 is TGTGCCAGCAGTGACGAGGGAAGGAACACCGGGGAGCTGTTTTTT.

Comment on this clone: This specimen includes other DNA sequences encoding the same CDR3. The V gene is TRBV6-6, the J gene TRBJ2-1, with 9 nucleotides matching TRBD1. The V gene end was trimmed by 5 bases and the J gene end by 7 bases; junction bases not matched to a gene: 9. The CDR3 has 15 residues. CDR1 and CDR2 (germline): MNHNY, SVGAGI (reference sequence). The CDR3 spells CASSPRDRERNEQFF. DNA of the CDR3: TGTGCCAGCAGTCCCCGGGACAGGGAGAGAAATGAGCAGTTCTTC.

The chain links TRBV19 to TRBJ2-3; 11 bases map to TRBD1. Trimming at V came to 3 bases and at J to 4 bases, leaving 3 bases not matched to a gene. The CDR3 is 15 residues long. The germline V gene has CDR1 LNHDA and CDR2 SQIVND (reference sequence). The CDR3 reads CASSIRTGGPDTQYF. DNA of the CDR3: TGTGCCAGTAGTATCAGGACAGGGGGCCCAGATACGCAGTATTTT.

The rearrangement uses TRBV20-1 and TRBJ1-1; D uncertain. The length of the CDR3 is 10 residues. In germline, CDR1 is DFQATT, CDR2 SNEGSKA (reference sequence). Trimming left V 6 bases short and J 6 bases short, with 8 bases between. The CDR3 loop reads CSASRAEAFF. The CDR3 DNA reads TGCAGTGCCTCGCGGGCTGAAGCTTTCTTT.

The V and J genes are TRBV9 and TRBJ2-5; 14 bases fit TRBD2. Losses at the gene ends were 3 bases for V and 5 bases for J; bases not matched to a gene: 6. The germline V gene encodes CDR1 SGDLS and CDR2 YYNGEE. This CDR3 has 16 amino acids. CDR3 nucleotide sequence: TGTGCCAGCAGCGCCCCCGGACTAGCGGGGGGTGAGACCCAGTACTTC. Its translation is CASSAPGLAGGETQYF.

This chain uses TRBV9 with TRBJ1-6, with no clear D. CDR1 SGDLS and CDR2 YYNGEE come from the germline V gene. Trimming left V 4 bases short and J 11 bases short, with 13 bases between. This CDR3 region has 13 residues. The CDR3 DNA reads as TGTGCCAGCAGCCCGAGCGGGGTTACACCCCTCCACTTT. Translated, it gives CASSPSGVTPLHF.

This CDR3 reads CASSLVGNEQFF. The CDR3 DNA follows: TGTGCCAGCAGCTTAGTCGGGAATGAGCAGTTCTTC. The rearrangement joins TRBV7-9 to TRBJ2-1; D is unclear. This CDR3 is built from 12 residues. V lost 1 base and J lost 7, with 5 bases in between. Germline-derived CDR1 and CDR2 are SEHNR and FQNEAQ (reference sequence).

The genes are TRBV6-1 and TRBJ2-7; D gene uncertain. Germline V gene data show CDR1 as MNHNS and CDR2 as SASEGT. The CDR3 totals 11 residues. V was cut by 5 bases and J by 7 bases, with 9 bases left in between. The CDR3 DNA sequence: TGTGCCAGCAGTTCCGCGCTAGAGCAGTACTTC. Encoded protein: CASSSALEQYF.

This sequence joins TRBV19 and TRBJ2-3; 9 bases line up with TRBD2. V trimming: 9 bases; J trimming: 14 bases; junction bases outside the gene matches: 18. The CDR3 length is 14 residues. In germline, CDR1 is LNHDA, CDR2 SQIVND (reference sequence). CDR3 loop: CASSLSGGGRGSYF. The CDR3, as DNA: TGTGCCAGCTCCCTTAGCGGGGGCGGACGGGGGTCGTATTTT.

The rearrangement links TRBV5-1 to TRBJ2-2, with 12 positions matching TRBD2. V dropped 4 bases and J dropped 1; count of bases not matched to a gene: 2. This CDR3 has 16 amino acids. Germline CDR1 and CDR2: SGHRS and YFSETQ. The CDR3 DNA reads TGCGCCAGCAGCCGGGGACTAGCGGGGAACACCGGGGAGCTGTTTTTT. The encoded protein is CASSRGLAGNTGELFF.

This clone has a single count. CDR3 loop: CASSIDRGYGYTF. The CDR3 coding sequence is TGTGCCAGCAGTATCGACAGGGGGTATGGCTACACCTTC. V gene TRBV27 combines with J gene TRBJ1-2; TRBD1 matches at 9 bases. V shed 5 bases, J shed 5 bases, and the junction held 3 bases outside the gene matches. This CDR3 is built from 13 residues. Germline loops: CDR1 MNHEY, CDR2 SMNVEV (reference sequence).

The V gene is TRBV19, the J gene TRBJ1-1; D is possibly TRBD1 (5 bases). Germline-derived CDR1 and CDR2 are LNHDA and SQIVND (reference sequence). V was trimmed by 1 base and J by 2 bases, leaving 11 bases between them. This CDR3 is built from 15 residues. CDR3: CASSIGGGFNTEAFF. DNA of the CDR3: TGTGCCAGTAGTATAGGTGGGGGGTTCAACACTGAAGCTTTCTTT.

The chain carries TRBV18 and TRBJ2-1; a weak D match, TRBD2 (5 bases). Germline V CDR1 and CDR2: KGHSH, LQKENI. Trimming shortened V by 1 base and J by 2 bases, and 9 bases separated the two germline ends. There are 15 residues in the CDR3. CDR3 region: CASSPQTGTYNEQFF. CDR3 bases: TGTGCCAGCTCACCACAAACCGGGACCTACAATGAGCAGTTCTTC.

This clone was detected once. V usage is TRBV2 and J usage is TRBJ2-3; TRBD2 agrees at 10 bases. CDR1 SNHLY and CDR2 FYNNEI come from the germline V gene. V shed 7 bases, J shed 3 bases, and the junction held 4 bases outside the gene matches. The CDR3 totals 14 residues. CDR3 protein: CASKDSGRTDTQYF. CDR3 in DNA: TGTGCCAGCAAGGATAGCGGGAGGACAGATACGCAGTATTTT. Full variable domain (rest looked up from reference TRBV2 and TRBJ2-3): EPEVTQTPSHQVTQMGQEVILRCVPISNHLYFYWYRQILGQKVEFLVSFYNNEISEKSEIFDDQFSVERPDGSNFTLKIRSTKLEDSAMYFCASKDSGRTDTQYFGPGTRLTVL.

The gene calls are TRBV6-6 and TRBJ2-7; no reliable D call. Germline values: CDR1 MNHNY, CDR2 SVGAGI (reference sequence). Trimming shortened V by 0 bases and J by 3 bases, and 6 bases separated the two germline ends. This CDR3 region has 13 residues. The CDR3 DNA is TGTGCCAGCAGTTACTCGGCAGGCTACGAGCAGTACTTC. Amino acids: CASSYSAGYEQYF.

The chain recombines TRBV11-3 with TRBJ1-6, with 7 bases fitting TRBD1. The J segment lost 7 bases and the V segment lost 0 bases, leaving 9 bases of the junction unmatched. This CDR3 contains 17 residues. Germline lookup yields CDR1 SGHNT and CDR2 YENEEA. CDR3 loop: CASSLDYGTGVNSPLHF. The CDR3 DNA reads as TGTGCCAGCAGCTTAGATTATGGCACAGGGGTAAATTCACCCCTCCACTTT.

A single count supports this clone. The rearrangement uses TRBV4-2 and TRBJ1-4, with D tentatively TRBD1 (5 bases). Germline V gene data show CDR1 as LGHNA and CDR2 as YNFKEQ. This CDR3 comprises 15 residues. The ends were cut back, 4 bases at V and 0 bases at J, with 9 bases in the middle. The CDR3 protein is CASSPRATTNEKLFF. In nucleotides, the CDR3 is TGTGCCAGCAGCCCCAGGGCCACAACTAATGAAAAACTGTTTTTT.

The chain is built from TRBV25-1 and TRBJ2-5; 9 positions match TRBD1. This CDR3 comprises 14 residues. V lost 6 bases to trimming and J lost 5 bases; unmatched junction nucleotides: 7. The V gene's germline CDR1 is MGHDK and CDR2 SYGVNS. CDR3 in amino acids: CASRGQGRGETQYF. The CDR3 region has the DNA TGTGCCAGCAGAGGACAGGGGAGAGGCGAGACCCAGTACTTC.

The CDR3 DNA reads as TGTGCCAGCAGTTACTCGATGGGGACAGGGGCTTCACCCCTCCACTTT. It yields the protein CASSYSMGTGASPLHF. The V gene is TRBV6-5, the J gene TRBJ1-6, with 10 bases lining up with TRBD1. The CDR3 consists of 16 residues. Germline CDR1 reads MNHEY; CDR2 reads SVGAGI. V lost 0 bases and J lost 9; bases outside the gene matches: 5.

V gene TRBV7-9 combines with J gene TRBJ1-2; 7 positions agree with TRBD1. Germline CDR1 and CDR2: SEHNR and FQNEAQ (reference sequence). This CDR3 has 14 residues. Trimming removed 3 bases from V and 6 bases from J; junction bases left unmatched: 7. As DNA, the CDR3 is TGTGCCAGCAGCTTTGAGACAGGGCTGGATGGCTACACCTTC. It codes for CASSFETGLDGYTF.